These 3 T cell receptor beta chains came from one sample sequenced in a study of blood T cell repertoires in COVID-19. Produced via immunoSEQ multiplex PCR; TCRdb's table is partial and in-frame only. The table includes 110,000 to 150,000 clones, more than 85% detected once. Sequencing was performed on peripheral blood. The source is a human donor in a cohort sampled during active COVID-19.

This sequence joins TRBV19 and TRBJ1-4; 8 positions agree with TRBD1. The CDR3 sequence is 13 residues long. After removal of 10 bases from V and 8 bases from J, the junction contained 9 bases not matched to a gene. The germline V gene encodes CDR1 LNHDA and CDR2 SQIVND (reference sequence). The DNA for the CDR3 is TGTGCCACCGGGGGCAGGGGGCGGGAAAAACTGTTTTTT. Protein: CATGGRGREKLFF.

The genes are TRBV9 and TRBJ1-6; weak D call: TRBD1 (6 bases). CDR3 length: 16 amino acids. CDR1 and CDR2 (germline): SGDLS, YYNGEE. The V end was cut by 4 bases, the J end by 0 bases, with 11 bases between. The CDR3 here is CASSHDRSSYNSPLHF. The CDR3 DNA is TGTGCCAGCAGCCATGACAGGAGCTCCTATAATTCACCCCTCCACTTT.

The chain uses TRBV18 and TRBJ1-6; maybe TRBD1 (6 bases). The CDR3 spans 15 residues. Germline CDR1 is KGHSH and CDR2 is LQKENI. The V gene lost 6 bases and the J gene lost 8 bases, with 17 bases spanning the gap. The CDR3 spells CASSTGQGKDSPLHF. In nucleotides, the CDR3 is TGTGCCAGCTCGACCGGGCAGGGGAAGGATTCACCCCTCCACTTT.